A selection of T cell receptor beta chains follows, all from one sample in a study of OX40 agonist ivuxolimab in advanced cancers. The repertoire was sequenced with immunoSEQ multiplex PCR; TCRdb's copy has only in-frame clones and lacks some. The repertoire consists of 65,000 to 95,000 clones, with about 90% occurring once and the leading ten covering approximately 11%. The sequenced sample was CD4+ or CD8+ T cells sorted from blood, obtained in a trial of the OX40 agonist ivuxolimab. The receptors stem from an adult with an advanced solid tumor such as melanoma, head and neck, liver or kidney cancer. Both conserved end residues are part of each CDR3. A D gene is named only where the DNA matches it firmly. The size of a clone is reported for some rows only, either as once, few or many, or as a class for expanded clones.

V gene	clone size	D gene	J gene	CDR3 protein	CDR3 DNA
TRBV7-9	NA	TRBD2	TRBJ2-3	CASSLLTSGVSTDTQYF	TGTGCCAGCAGCTTACTGACTAGCGGGGTTAGCACAGATACGCAGTATTTT
TRBV7-6	NA	NA	TRBJ2-3	CASKDTSITDTQYF	TGTGCCAGTAAGGACACCTCAATCACAGATACGCAGTATTTT
TRBV5-6	NA	NA	TRBJ2-5	CASSRGQPGETQYF	TGTGCCAGCAGCAGAGGACAGCCTGGCGAAACCCAGTACTTC
TRBV4-1	NA	NA	TRBJ2-7	CASSQAGYSYEQYF	TGCGCCAGCAGCCAAGCTGGTTACTCCTACGAGCAGTACTTC
TRBV11-2	NA	TRBD1	TRBJ1-5	CASSLDRAGNQPQHF	TGTGCCAGCAGCTTGGACAGGGCGGGAAATCAGCCCCAGCATTTT
TRBV5-8	NA	NA	TRBJ1-5	CASSSGFNRVQPQHF	TGTGCCAGCAGCTCGGGATTCAACCGGGTCCAGCCCCAGCATTTT
TRBV5-1	NA	TRBD1	TRBJ2-7	CASSSRTGWGLGNEQYF	TGCGCCAGCAGCTCGCGGACAGGGTGGGGTCTAGGGAACGAGCAGTACTTC
TRBV2	NA	TRBD1	TRBJ1-5	CASSEPQGASTQPQHF	TGTGCCAGCAGTGAACCCCAGGGGGCCTCTACTCAGCCCCAGCATTTT
TRBV19	once	NA	TRBJ1-4	CASSIGAGPATNEKLFF	TGTGCCAGTAGTATAGGGGCAGGACCCGCAACTAATGAAAAACTGTTTTTT
TRBV4-3	NA	TRBD2	TRBJ2-1	CASSPALAGGLDEQFF	TGCGCCAGCAGCCCTGCGCTAGCGGGGGGGCTAGATGAGCAGTTCTTC
TRBV29-1	once	TRBD1	TRBJ1-2	CSVAPRDRGLNGYTF	TGCAGCGTTGCACCCCGGGACAGGGGGCTTAATGGCTACACCTTC
TRBV7-8	NA	NA	TRBJ1-2	CASSLQENYGYTF	TGTGCCAGCAGCCTTCAGGAAAACTATGGCTACACCTTC
TRBV19	NA	NA	TRBJ2-5	CASSIVLGNQETQYF	TGTGCCAGTAGTATAGTCTTGGGGAACCAGGAGACCCAGTACTTC
TRBV27	few	TRBD1	TRBJ2-7	CASSYSTQGYEQYF	TGTGCCAGCAGTTATAGTACACAGGGGTACGAGCAGTACTTC
TRBV11-2	NA	TRBD1	TRBJ2-1	CASSLPGQGISEQFF	TGTGCCAGCAGCTTGCCGGGACAGGGGATATCTGAGCAGTTCTTC
TRBV11-1	few	TRBD1	TRBJ1-1	CASSEDRGMNTEAFF	TGTGCCAGCAGCGAAGACAGGGGGATGAACACTGAAGCTTTCTTT
TRBV9	NA	NA	TRBJ2-1	CASSVGGPLPNNEQFF	TGTGCCAGCAGCGTAGGGGGTCCTCTGCCTAACAATGAGCAGTTCTTC
TRBV9	NA	NA	TRBJ1-2	CASSAKEGSNYGYTF	TGTGCCAGCAGCGCGAAAGAGGGGTCTAACTATGGCTACACCTTC
TRBV13	NA	NA	TRBJ1-1	CASSHGTEAFF	TGTGCCAGCAGCCACGGCACTGAAGCTTTCTTT
TRBV14	NA	NA	TRBJ1-2	CASSPPDSLQLYGYTF	TGTGCCAGCAGCCCCCCGGACAGCCTCCAACTCTATGGCTACACCTTC
TRBV6-8	NA	TRBD1	TRBJ1-1	CASSYRGGRSAFF	TGTGCCAGCAGTTACCGAGGGGGCAGGTCGGCTTTCTTT
TRBV5-4	NA	TRBD2	TRBJ2-1	CASSLKWASGGASYNEQFF	TGTGCCAGCAGCTTGAAGTGGGCTAGCGGGGGTGCATCCTACAATGAGCAGTTCTTC
TRBV7-6	NA	TRBD1	TRBJ1-2	CASSSSTGQGYGYTF	TGTGCCAGCAGCTCCTCGACGGGACAGGGGTATGGCTACACCTTC
TRBV2	NA	NA	TRBJ2-7	CASSGVTEVYEQYF	TGTGCCAGCAGTGGTGTAACAGAAGTCTACGAGCAGTACTTC
TRBV27	once	TRBD1	TRBJ1-2	CASSFGTGVGYTF	TGTGCCAGCAGTTTTGGGACAGGGGTTGGCTACACCTTC